One and the same sample provided the 9 T cell receptor beta chains below, sequenced in a study of T cells in Graves' hyperthyroidism and ophthalmopathy. The investigators amplified TCR beta CDR3 regions from RNA transcripts. When the TCR CDR3 underwent first-round RT-PCR, the HTBI primer set was used. TCRdb re-derived calls from the multiplex PCR reads in MiXCR, one entry per CDR3 protein. The data show 300,000 to 400,000 distinct CDR3 sequences, 21% seen once. Sequencing used blood. The receptors were sampled from a woman aged 45-65 years with Graves' hyperthyroidism.

In its sample, this clonotype was seen many times. V is TRBV20-1 and J is TRBJ2-1, with D possibly TRBD2 on 6 matching bases. Trimming cost V 3 bases and J 1 base, with 7 bases left between them. Per the germline V gene, CDR1 is DFQATT and CDR2 is SNEGSKA (reference sequence). CDR3 length: 13 amino acids. Here the CDR3 reads CSARGRSYNEQFF. The CDR3 DNA follows: TGCAGTGCTAGGGGGAGGTCCTACAATGAGCAGTTCTTC.

V is TRBV7-6 and J is TRBJ1-5; D unclear. This CDR3 is 14 amino acids long. V was pared by 0 bases and J by 2 bases, with 5 bases between. Germline V gene sequence: CDR1 SGHVS, CDR2 FNYEAQ. As DNA, the CDR3 is TGTGCCAGCAGCTTAGCGAGCGGCAATCAGCCCCAGCATTTT. It codes for CASSLASGNQPQHF.

This clonotype appeared many times. The chain joins TRBV11-1 to TRBJ2-1; D might be TRBD2 (7 bases). The ends were cut back, 7 bases at V and 8 bases at J, with 24 bases in the middle. The CDR3 runs 16 residues. Germline loops: CDR1 SGHAT, CDR2 FQDESV (reference sequence). CDR3: CASNLARGGAEDEQFF. CDR3 DNA: TGTGCCAGCAACTTGGCCCGAGGGGGGGCGGAAGATGAGCAGTTCTTC.

This clonotype was detected a few times. This chain links TRBV14 with TRBJ2-2; the D gene could be TRBD1 or TRBD2 (5 bases each). CDR1 and CDR2 (germline): SGHDN, FVKESK. Trimming stripped 4 bases from V and 2 bases from J, with 14 bases between. The CDR3 has 16 residues. The CDR3 coding sequence is TGTGCCAGCAGCCTTTTCCAGGGACGCAACACCGGGGAGCTGTTTTTT. Its protein is CASSLFQGRNTGELFF.

This clonotype was detected ten times or more. The chain combines TRBV7-9 with TRBJ2-3, with TRBD2 matching over 14 bases. Trimming cost V 1 base and J 14 bases; bases outside gene matches: 8. The germline gives CDR1 SEHNR, CDR2 FQNEAQ (reference sequence). The CDR3 is 15 residues long. CDR3 amino acids: CASSLDGGTSGRSYF. In nucleotides, the CDR3 is TGTGCCAGCAGCTTAGATGGCGGGACTAGCGGGAGATCGTATTTT. Filled out from reference TRBV7-9 and TRBJ2-3, the complete variable domain reads DTGVSQNPRHKITKRGQNVTFRCDPISEHNRLYWYRQTLGQGPEFLTYFQNEAQLEKSRLLSDRFSAERPKGSFSTLEIQRTEQGDSAMYLCASSLDGGTSGRSYFGPGTRLTVL.

This clonotype was detected ten times or more. V usage is TRBV11-2 and J usage is TRBJ1-1; 7 nucleotides agree with TRBD1. This CDR3 contains 14 residues. Germline V gene lookup returns CDR1 SGHAT and CDR2 FQNNGV. The junction had 6 bases not matched to a gene; V was cut back by 5 bases and J by 3 bases. In nucleotides, the CDR3 is TGTGCCAGCAGCCCCAGGGGGTCCCACACTGAAGCTTTCTTT. This sequence encodes CASSPRGSHTEAFF.

The chain has TRBV5-1 and TRBJ1-1; D not resolved. Germline lookup yields CDR1 SGHRS and CDR2 YFSETQ. This CDR3 has 14 residues. V lost 0 bases and J 0 bases, leaving 6 bases between the germline ends. The CDR3 coding sequence is TGCGCCAGCAGCTTGGCCGAGCTGAACACTGAAGCTTTCTTT. Amino acid sequence: CASSLAELNTEAFF.

This clonotype was detected ten times or more. J is TRBJ1-1 and V is TRBV5-1; D unclear. CDR3 length: 12 amino acids. The germline CDR1 and CDR2 sequences are SGHRS and YFSETQ. Trimming shortened V by 0 bases and J by 4 bases, and 4 bases separated the two germline ends. The CDR3, as DNA: TGCGCCAGCAGCTTGGACAGCACTGAAGCTTTCTTT. Its protein is CASSLDSTEAFF.

This clonotype was seen many times. V gene TRBV5-1 combines with J gene TRBJ1-5; a weak D match, TRBD1 (5 bases). The CDR3 has 15 residues. Trimming left V 7 bases short and J 5 bases short, with 19 bases between. The germline CDR1 and CDR2 sequences are SGHRS and YFSETQ. CDR3 region: CASRPGDSRDQPQHF. The CDR3 DNA is TGCGCCAGCCGACCGGGGGATAGTCGGGATCAGCCCCAGCATTTT.